This is a list of T cell receptor beta chains from one sample in a study of control samples from healthy donors and cancer patients. Sequencing was performed with immunoSEQ multiplex PCR; in TCRdb, only in-frame clones are kept and a portion is missing. This sample has around 130,000 clones, with approximately 87% found just once. The sequenced sample consisted of blood. These receptors were collected from a man aged 25-40 years in good health. Both conserved end residues are part of each CDR3. D genes are given only for firm matches. Clone size is not always given. Where it is, it says once, few, many or a class for expanded clones.

NA	TRBV3-1/TRBV3-2	NA	TRBJ1-3	CASSQELRTVSGNTIYF	TGTGCCAGCAGCCAAGAGCTAAGGACAGTCTCTGGAAACACCATATATTTT
TRBD1	TRBV30	NA	TRBJ1-1	CAWSVGRQGYGLNTEAFF	TGTGCCTGGAGTGTGGGTAGACAGGGGTACGGTTTGAACACTGAAGCTTTCTTT
NA	TRBV4-1	NA	TRBJ1-1	CASSQGSGDTEAFF	TGCGCCAGCAGCCAGGGTTCAGGGGACACTGAAGCTTTCTTT
TRBD2	TRBV5-1	NA	TRBJ2-5	CASSEGLAGSETQYF	TGCGCCAGCAGCGAGGGACTAGCGGGGTCGGAGACCCAGTACTTC
NA	TRBV11-2	NA	TRBJ1-2	CASSFNRVSYGYTF	TGTGCCAGCAGCTTCAACAGGGTGAGCTATGGCTACACCTTC
NA	TRBV6-5	NA	TRBJ1-1	CASSLDQGSYTEAFF	TGTGCCAGCAGTTTGGACCAGGGGAGTTACACTGAAGCTTTCTTT
NA	TRBV19	NA	TRBJ1-4	CASSTDRQRGEKLFF	TGTGCCAGTAGTACGGACAGACAAAGGGGTGAAAAACTGTTTTTT
NA	TRBV7-8	NA	TRBJ2-3	CASTPEAQEVDTQYF	TGTGCCAGCACCCCCGAAGCCCAAGAGGTAGATACGCAGTATTTT
NA	TRBV12-3/TRBV12-4	once	TRBJ2-3	CASSPQGPDTQYF	TGTGCCAGCAGCCCGCAGGGCCCAGATACGCAGTATTTT
NA	TRBV11-2	NA	TRBJ1-3	CASSLAISSGNTIYF	TGTGCCAGCAGCTTAGCCATTTCCTCTGGAAACACCATATATTTT
NA	TRBV5-1	NA	TRBJ2-5	CASSFGQTRGETQYF	TGCGCCAGCAGCTTCGGACAAACAAGGGGGGAGACCCAGTACTTC
TRBD1	TRBV9	NA	TRBJ1-1	CASRSGTANTEAFF	TGTGCCAGCAGGTCCGGGACAGCGAACACTGAAGCTTTCTTT
NA	TRBV29-1	NA	TRBJ1-4	CSVWVEKLFF	TGCAGCGTTTGGGTGGAAAAACTGTTTTTT
TRBD1	TRBV6-6	NA	TRBJ2-2	CASSAGTVTAGELFF	TGTGCCAGCAGTGCCGGGACAGTAACAGCCGGGGAGCTGTTTTTT
TRBD1	TRBV11-1	NA	TRBJ1-5	CASSARQGQPQHF	TGTGCCAGCAGCGCTAGACAGGGCCAGCCCCAGCATTTT
NA	TRBV7-3	NA	TRBJ1-1	CASSLTRPGMNTEAFF	TGTGCCAGCAGCTTAACACGGCCAGGGATGAACACTGAAGCTTTCTTT